One sample yielded the 27 T cell receptor beta chains listed below, sequenced in a study of beta chain features in type 1 diabetes. Expressed TCRB transcripts were sequenced, since all the RNA that had been isolated was reverse transcribed. Assay: immunoSEQ multiplex PCR; the TCRdb copy retains only in-frame clones and omits some. The sample includes hundreds of thousands of clones, 15% of them seen just once. Sequences were obtained from naive CD4+ T cells from blood. The receptor source for this set is a young man in good health.

This chain connects TRBV10-3 to TRBJ2-7; D call uncertain. CDR1 is ENHRY and CDR2 is SYGVKD in the germline V gene. The CDR3 is 11 residues long. V was cut by 3 bases and J by 9 bases, with 9 bases left in between. CDR3 nucleotide sequence: TGTGCCATCAGTGAATCGGTAAGGCAGTACTTC. It translates to CAISESVRQYF.

This clone has just a few counts. This chain joins TRBV5-6 and TRBJ2-7; 10 nucleotides line up with TRBD2. Germline CDR1 reads SGHDT; CDR2 reads YYEEEE. Losses at the gene ends were 4 bases for V and 0 bases for J; bases not matched to a gene: 7. This CDR3 has 16 amino acids. The CDR3 sequence is CASSRGLAPFSYEQYF. The DNA for the CDR3 is TGTGCCAGCAGCCGGGGACTAGCGCCCTTCTCCTACGAGCAGTACTTC.

V gene TRBV30 combines with J gene TRBJ2-6, with a possible D match to TRBD1 (6 bases). Trimming shortened V by 2 bases and J by 0 bases, and 14 bases separated the two germline ends. This CDR3 spans 17 amino acids. Per the germline V gene, CDR1 is GTSNPN and CDR2 is SVGIG (reference sequence). CDR3 in DNA: TGTGCCTGGAGTTCACAGGGCCGAGTCTCTGGGGCCAACGTCCTGACTTTC. It codes for CAWSSQGRVSGANVLTF.

This rearrangement joins TRBV5-1 to TRBJ2-3; D ambiguous. V was clipped by 10 bases and J by 5 bases, with 11 bases between them. Germline CDR1 is SGHRS and CDR2 is YFSETQ. This CDR3 is 11 amino acids long. CDR3 residues: CARAGLDTQYF. DNA of the CDR3: TGCGCCCGGGCCGGCCTAGATACGCAGTATTTT.

For this clone: The same CDR3 also results from other DNA sequences found in this sample. V is TRBV30 and J is TRBJ1-5; D possibly corresponds to TRBD1 (5 bases). The V and J ends lost 0 bases and 2 bases respectively, with 8 bases between them. The CDR3 has 14 residues. The V gene's germline CDR1 is GTSNPN and CDR2 SVGIG (reference sequence). CDR3 DNA sequence: TGTGCCTGGAGTGTCGGAGGGGGCAATCAGCCCCAGCATTTT. Translation gives CAWSVGGGNQPQHF.

This clone has only a few counts. The chain joins TRBV7-2 to TRBJ2-2; D unclear. Trimming cost V 3 bases and J 0 bases, with 11 bases left between them. The germline V gene has CDR1 SGHTA and CDR2 FQGNSA. The CDR3 extends over 16 amino acids. The CDR3 DNA sequence: TGTGCCAGCAGCTTCCACGCACCTTCGAACACCGGGGAGCTGTTTTTT. Translated, it gives CASSFHAPSNTGELFF. The whole variable domain, remainder taken from reference TRBV7-2 and TRBJ2-2, is GAGVSQSPSNKVTEKGKDVELRCDPISGHTALYWYRQSLGQGLEFLIYFQGNSAPDKSGLPSDRFSAERTGGSVSTLTIQRTQQEDSAVYLCASSFHAPSNTGELFFGEGSRLTVL.

This rearrangement joins TRBV5-8 to TRBJ2-3; 7 bases map to TRBD1. The CDR3 totals 16 residues. Trimming took 4 bases from V and 0 from J; bases not matched to a gene: 8. The germline V gene encodes CDR1 SGHTS and CDR2 YDEGEE. Here the CDR3 reads CASSLRQGSSTDTQYF. The DNA of the CDR3 is TGTGCCAGCAGCCTTCGACAGGGTAGTAGCACAGATACGCAGTATTTT.

In this sample, this clone turned up a few times. J is TRBJ2-5 and V is TRBV10-3; 7 bases are shared with TRBD2. Per the germline V gene, CDR1 is ENHRY and CDR2 is SYGVKD. The length of the CDR3 is 14 residues. Trimming removed 4 bases from V and 1 base from J; junction bases left unmatched: 3. CDR3 nucleotide sequence: TGTGCCATCAGTGTCGGGACTACCCAAGAGACCCAGTACTTC. Translation: CAISVGTTQETQYF.

The chain has TRBV7-2 and TRBJ2-5, with 7 bases fitting TRBD1. Trimming at V came to 5 bases and at J to 5 bases, leaving 11 bases not matched to a gene. This CDR3 comprises 15 residues. Germline CDR1 SGHTA, CDR2 FQGNSA. The CDR3 nucleotides read TGTGCCAGCAGCCAACACAGGGGCTCTGGGGAGACCCAGTACTTC. The encoded protein is CASSQHRGSGETQYF. Variable domain in full (rest from reference TRBV7-2 and TRBJ2-5): GAGVSQSPSNKVTEKGKDVELRCDPISGHTALYWYRQSLGQGLEFLIYFQGNSAPDKSGLPSDRFSAERTGGSVSTLTIQRTQQEDSAVYLCASSQHRGSGETQYFGPGTRLLVL.

Concerning this clone: Other DNA sequences within the sample encode an identical CDR3. CDR3 sequence reads: CASRDYNYGYTF. The DNA for the CDR3 is TGTGCCAGCAGGGACTATAACTATGGCTACACCTTC. The chain is built from TRBV28 and TRBJ1-2; no clear D. Germline V gene sequence: CDR1 MDHEN, CDR2 SYDVKM. V lost 6 bases and J lost 1, with 6 bases in between. The CDR3 extends over 12 amino acids.

This clone was found a few times. The rearrangement uses TRBV12-5 and TRBJ2-3, with 11 positions matching TRBD2. CDR3 length equals 15 residues. V shed 2 bases, J shed 4 bases, and the junction held 2 bases outside the gene matches. The germline CDR1 and CDR2 sequences are LGHNT and FRNRAP. The CDR3 DNA reads TGTGCTAGTGGTTTGAAGGGACTAGCGGCAGATACGCAGTATTTT. This sequence encodes CASGLKGLAADTQYF. Full variable domain (outside the CDR3, taken from reference TRBV12-5 and TRBJ2-3): DARVTQTPRHKVTEMGQEVTMRCQPILGHNTVFWYRQTMMQGLELLAYFRNRAPLDDSGMPKDRFSAEMPDATLATLKIQPSEPRDSAVYFCASGLKGLAADTQYFGPGTRLTVL.

The chain uses TRBV9 and TRBJ2-3, with TRBD2 identical over 10 bases. Germline V CDR1 and CDR2: SGDLS, YYNGEE. This CDR3 comprises 16 residues. J gave up 10 bases and V 0 bases, and 11 bases lay outside the gene matches. CDR3 coding DNA: TGTGCCAGCAGCGTAGCTACTAGTACTAGCGGGACCTCGCAGTATTTT. Protein sequence: CASSVATSTSGTSQYF.

The chain links TRBV7-3 to TRBJ1-6, with D possibly matching TRBD1 (5 bases). Germline V gives CDR1 SGHTA, CDR2 FQGTGA. The CDR3 runs 14 residues. V was clipped by 2 bases and J by 7 bases, with 9 bases between them. The CDR3 reads CASSLRGENSPLHF. CDR3 nucleotide sequence: TGTGCCAGCAGCTTACGGGGGGAGAATTCACCCCTCCACTTT.

This clone came up a few times. In nucleotides, the CDR3 is TGTGCCAGCACCCCTGCTGGAAACACCATATATTTT. Translation: CASTPAGNTIYF. The chain recombines TRBV7-2 with TRBJ1-3; D is unclear. The length of the CDR3 is 12 residues. In germline, CDR1 is SGHTA, CDR2 FQGNSA. V was cut by 7 bases and J by 2 bases, with 6 bases left in between.

This clone was picked up one time. This chain uses TRBV29-1 with TRBJ2-1, with a weak D call TRBD2 (6 bases). Between the trimmed V and J ends, which lost 3 bases and 6 bases, there was a span of 12 bases. The CDR3 sequence is 13 residues long. Germline CDR1 is SQVTM and CDR2 is ANQGSEA. As DNA, the CDR3 is TGCAGCGTTGACAGGGCGGAGGGCAATGAGCAGTTCTTC. This gives the protein CSVDRAEGNEQFF.

This CDR3 is CASSHEDRYQETQYF. CDR3 DNA sequence: TGTGCCAGCAGTCATGAGGACCGGTACCAAGAGACCCAGTACTTC. This sequence joins TRBV9 and TRBJ2-5; D gene ambiguous. V lost 5 bases to trimming and J lost 0 bases, with 14 bases between them. Germline V gene data show CDR1 as SGDLS and CDR2 as YYNGEE. The CDR3 has 15 residues.

This clone was observed a few times. The chain combines TRBV7-9 with TRBJ1-1; D is ambiguous. The CDR3 has 15 amino acids. Trimming stripped 5 bases from V and 4 bases from J, with 17 bases between. Germline lookup yields CDR1 SEHNR and CDR2 FQNEAQ (reference sequence). CDR3 nucleotides: TGTGCCAGCAGCATGTGGGTGGAGAAGAGCACTGAAGCTTTCTTT. Amino acids: CASSMWVEKSTEAFF.

The genes are TRBV5-1 and TRBJ1-3, with a weak D call TRBD1 (6 bases). V dropped 5 bases and J dropped 4 bases, with 13 bases sitting between them. The CDR3 is 14 residues long. The germline gives CDR1 SGHRS, CDR2 YFSETQ. CDR3 amino acids: CASRQQGFGNTIYF. CDR3 nucleotides: TGCGCCAGCAGACAACAGGGCTTCGGAAACACCATATATTTT.

In this sample, this clone turned up a few times. The rearrangement links TRBV20-1 to TRBJ2-1; TRBD2 might be the D (5 bases). The V end lost 3 bases, the J end lost 15 bases, and 12 bases lay between the germline ends. The germline CDR1 and CDR2 sequences are DFQATT and SNEGSKA (reference sequence). The CDR3 runs 10 residues. The CDR3 loop is CSASGISRFF. In DNA, the CDR3 is TGCAGTGCTAGCGGGATATCGAGGTTCTTC.

The table lists this clone with a few counts. The chain uses TRBV11-3 and TRBJ2-6; TRBD1 might be the D (5 bases). The V gene lost 1 base and the J gene lost 1 base, with 8 bases spanning the gap. Germline CDR1 reads SGHNT; CDR2 reads YENEEA. The CDR3 covers 16 residues. Here the CDR3 DNA reads TGTGCCAGCAGCTTAGGCCAGGGTTCTGGGGCCAACGTCCTGACTTTC. Translation: CASSLGQGSGANVLTF.

J is TRBJ1-3 and V is TRBV9; tentatively, D is TRBD1 (6 bases). Trimming pared 4 bases from V and 2 bases from J, leaving 16 bases between. Germline CDR1 reads SGDLS; CDR2 reads YYNGEE. This CDR3 comprises 16 residues. The CDR3 protein is CASSLQDRITGNTIYF. In nucleotides, the CDR3 is TGTGCCAGCAGCCTCCAAGACAGGATCACTGGAAACACCATATATTTT.

The rearrangement joins TRBV4-1 to TRBJ1-4, with 9 bases that match TRBD1. This CDR3 has 15 amino acids. From germline, CDR1 is MGHRA and CDR2 YSYEKL. Unmatched junction bases numbered 5, after V lost 2 bases and J lost 7 bases. The CDR3 sequence is CASSQPGQGLEKLFF. CDR3 nucleotides: TGCGCCAGCAGCCAACCGGGACAGGGACTTGAAAAACTGTTTTTT.

The J gene is TRBJ2-1, the V gene TRBV4-1; 8 bases agree with TRBD1. This CDR3 region has 17 residues. Trimming cost V 3 bases and J 0 bases; bases outside gene matches: 7. Germline V CDR1 and CDR2: MGHRA, YSYEKL. The CDR3 DNA reads as TGCGCCAGCAGCCACAGCGACAGGGGACTCTCCTACAATGAGCAGTTCTTC. It is translated as CASSHSDRGLSYNEQFF.

This clone was seen a handful of times. This chain connects TRBV10-3 to TRBJ2-1, with TRBD2 matching over 13 bases. The J segment lost 4 bases and the V segment lost 0 bases, leaving 3 bases of the junction unmatched. This CDR3 region has 17 residues. Germline CDR1 ENHRY, CDR2 SYGVKD. The CDR3 sequence is CAISESPGLAGYNEQFF. CDR3 bases: TGTGCCATCAGTGAGTCCCCGGGACTAGCGGGGTACAATGAGCAGTTCTTC.

The V and J genes are TRBV20-1 and TRBJ1-5; the D gene is possibly TRBD1 (5 bases). Trimming removed 3 bases from V and 5 bases from J, with 5 bases in between. The V gene's germline CDR1 is DFQATT and CDR2 SNEGSKA (reference sequence). The CDR3 extends over 11 amino acids. The CDR3 loop is CSASRDQPQHF. CDR3 bases: TGCAGTGCTAGCAGGGATCAGCCCCAGCATTTT.

The J gene is TRBJ2-5, the V gene TRBV5-1; perhaps D is TRBD1 or TRBD2 (5 bases each). V lost 7 bases to trimming and J lost 5 bases, with 12 bases between them. There are 12 residues in the CDR3. Germline CDR1 SGHRS, CDR2 YFSETQ. The CDR3 is CASDGACETQYF. CDR3 nucleotides: TGCGCCAGCGACGGGGCATGTGAGACCCAGTACTTC.

This clone has more than one count but fewer than ten. This chain joins TRBV4-1 and TRBJ1-1, with D uncertain. CDR1 MGHRA and CDR2 YSYEKL come from the germline V gene. V lost 3 bases and J 3 bases, leaving 14 bases between the germline ends. The CDR3 consists of 15 residues. The CDR3 sequence is CASSHSRVGHTEAFF. The CDR3 DNA is TGCGCCAGCAGCCATAGCCGAGTAGGGCACACTGAAGCTTTCTTT.